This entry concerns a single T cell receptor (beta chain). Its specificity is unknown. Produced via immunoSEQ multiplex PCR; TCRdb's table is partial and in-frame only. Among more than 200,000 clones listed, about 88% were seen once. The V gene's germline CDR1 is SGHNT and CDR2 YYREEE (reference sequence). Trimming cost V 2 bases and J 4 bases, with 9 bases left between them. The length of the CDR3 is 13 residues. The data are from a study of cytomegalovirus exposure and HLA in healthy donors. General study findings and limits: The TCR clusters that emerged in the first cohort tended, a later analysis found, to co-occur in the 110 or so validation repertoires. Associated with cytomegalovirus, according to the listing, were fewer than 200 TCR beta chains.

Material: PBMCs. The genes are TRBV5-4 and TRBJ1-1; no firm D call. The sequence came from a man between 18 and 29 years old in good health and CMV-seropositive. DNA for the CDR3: TGTGCCAGCAGCTTCCGGCTGAGCACTGAAGCTTTCTTT. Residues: CASSFRLSTEAFF.